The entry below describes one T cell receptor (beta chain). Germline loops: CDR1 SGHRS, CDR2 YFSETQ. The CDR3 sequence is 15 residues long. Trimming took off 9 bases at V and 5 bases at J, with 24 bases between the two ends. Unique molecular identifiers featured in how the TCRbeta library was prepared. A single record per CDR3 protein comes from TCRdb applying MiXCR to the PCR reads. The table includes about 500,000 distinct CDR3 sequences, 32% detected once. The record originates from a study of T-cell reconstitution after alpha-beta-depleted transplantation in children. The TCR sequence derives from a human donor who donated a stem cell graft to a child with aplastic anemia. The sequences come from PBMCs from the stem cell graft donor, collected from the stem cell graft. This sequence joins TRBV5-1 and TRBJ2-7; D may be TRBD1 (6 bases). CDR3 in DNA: TGCGCCACCTCCCCGCAGGGGCTAGGTCTCGACGAGCAGTACTTC. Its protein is CATSPQGLGLDEQYF.